This T cell receptor (beta chain) was retrieved from a study of blood T cell repertoires in COVID-19. CDR1 and CDR2 from the germline V gene are SEHNR and FQNEAQ (reference sequence). Between the trimmed V and J ends, which lost 3 bases and 9 bases, there was a span of 12 bases. This CDR3 comprises 14 residues. The method was immunoSEQ multiplex PCR; TCRdb's version includes in-frame clones alone and lacks a portion of them. The data hold 140,000 or so clones, with roughly 86% observed a single time. The sample comprised peripheral blood. V gene TRBV7-9 combines with J gene TRBJ1-6; TRBD1 might be the D (5 bases). The sequence came from a woman in her fifties or sixties with acute or convalescent COVID-19. The CDR3 sequence is CASSFGGLGSPLHF. CDR3 coding DNA: TGTGCCAGCAGCTTCGGGGGACTGGGTTCACCCCTCCACTTT.